These 27 T cell receptor beta chains came from one sample sequenced in a study of shared clonotypes between healthy human individuals. Sequencing was performed with immunoSEQ multiplex PCR; in TCRdb, only in-frame clones are kept and a portion is missing. Among some 2,500,000 clones listed, approximately 93% were seen once. The sequencing sample was made of naive CD4+ T cells from PBMCs. The subset is: CD45RA+ positively selected. These receptors came from a man younger than 35 in good health. Some clones in this sample may be carry-over from other donors' samples.

The CDR3 sequence is CASSLGVAEAYEQYF. The CDR3 region has the DNA TGCGCCAGCAGCTTGGGTGTGGCAGAAGCCTACGAGCAGTACTTC. The genes are TRBV5-1 and TRBJ2-7, with D unresolved. This CDR3 has 15 amino acids. Between the trimmed V and J ends, which lost 0 bases and 2 bases, there was a span of 12 bases. Germline loops: CDR1 SGHRS, CDR2 YFSETQ.

The chain is built from TRBV11-2 and TRBJ2-1; possible D gene TRBD2, 5 bases. Germline CDR1 is SGHAT and CDR2 is FQNNGV. CDR3 length equals 15 residues. Trimming pared 0 bases from V and 0 bases from J, leaving 6 bases between. CDR3 protein: CASSLEGSSYNEQFF. The CDR3 coding sequence is TGTGCCAGCAGCTTAGAGGGGAGCTCCTACAATGAGCAGTTCTTC.

The rearrangement links TRBV4-1 to TRBJ1-4, with D possibly being TRBD1 (5 bases). V lost 0 bases and J lost 7, with 12 bases in between. CDR3 size: 15 residues. The germline V gene encodes CDR1 MGHRA and CDR2 YSYEKL. The CDR3 spells CASSQDGGSSEKLFF. The DNA for the CDR3 is TGCGCCAGCAGCCAAGACGGGGGTTCAAGTGAAAAACTGTTTTTT.

Comment on this clone: This sample includes further DNA sequences coding for the same CDR3. V usage is TRBV19 and J usage is TRBJ1-2; 9 nucleotides align to TRBD1. Germline V lookup: CDR1 LNHDA, CDR2 SQIVND (reference sequence). This CDR3 contains 13 residues. V lost 5 bases, J lost 4 bases, and 2 bases stayed unmatched. The CDR3 sequence is CASSPTGGYGYTF. The CDR3 DNA sequence: TGTGCCAGTAGTCCGACAGGGGGCTATGGCTACACCTTC.

The chain joins TRBV6-5 to TRBJ1-1; 12 nucleotides align to TRBD1. The V gene end was trimmed by 0 bases and the J gene end by 10 bases; junction bases not matched to a gene: 3. This CDR3 spans 14 amino acids. Germline V gene data show CDR1 as MNHEY and CDR2 as SVGAGI. The CDR3 here is CASSYSRDRGRAFF. In DNA form, the CDR3 reads TGTGCCAGCAGTTACTCTAGGGACAGGGGGCGAGCTTTCTTT.

The rearrangement uses TRBV5-1 and TRBJ2-1; TRBD1 is a possible D gene (6 bases). The CDR3 loop spans 16 amino acids. Germline CDR1 reads SGHRS; CDR2 reads YFSETQ. Trimming removed 4 bases from V and 4 bases from J, with 18 bases in between. CDR3 DNA sequence: TGCGCCAGCAGCCTTTCCAATATCGGACAGTACAATGAGCAGTTCTTC. Protein sequence: CASSLSNIGQYNEQFF.

This rearrangement joins TRBV14 to TRBJ2-5; 7 nucleotides match TRBD2. The germline CDR1 and CDR2 sequences are SGHDN and FVKESK. Trimming removed 0 bases from V and 5 bases from J; junction bases left unmatched: 9. The CDR3 covers 16 residues. As DNA, the CDR3 is TGTGCCAGCAGCCAAGATCGTTTCAGGGAGGGGGAGACCCAGTACTTC. As protein: CASSQDRFREGETQYF.

The CDR3 protein is CASSLEGSGHLNEKLFF. DNA for the CDR3: TGTGCCAGCAGCTTAGAAGGCTCGGGACACTTAAATGAAAAACTGTTTTTT. This sequence joins TRBV7-4 and TRBJ1-4; a weak D match, TRBD1 (6 bases). Trimming stripped 1 base from V and 5 bases from J, with 17 bases between. The CDR3 is 17 residues long. Germline V gives CDR1 SGHVT, CDR2 SQSDAQ.

In regard to this clone: One end of the junction varies from germline; a read error may be responsible. The rearrangement joins TRBV5-8 to TRBJ1-2, with TRBD1 matching 7 bases. CDR3 length: 12 amino acids. Germline V gene sequence: CDR1 SGHTS, CDR2 YDEGEE. CDR3 region: CASSYGQASISF. CDR3 bases: TGTGCCAGCAGCTATGGACAGGCGTCCATCTCCTTC.

Of note for this clone: Other DNA sequences in this specimen translate into the identical CDR3. The chain couples TRBV30 to TRBJ2-3, with D perhaps assigned TRBD1 or TRBD2 (5 bases each). The CDR3 covers 13 residues. Germline CDR1 GTSNPN, CDR2 SVGIG (reference sequence). Trimming left V 2 bases short and J 1 base short, with 7 bases between. CDR3 nucleotides: TGTGCCTGGAGTAGAGGGGGCACAGATACGCAGTATTTT. Translation: CAWSRGGTDTQYF. The full variable domain, completed using reference TRBV30 and TRBJ2-3, is SQTIHQWPATLVQPVGSPLSLECTVEGTSNPNLYWYRQAAGRGLQLLFYSVGIGQISSEVPQNLSASRPQDRQFILSSKKLLLSDSGFYLCAWSRGGTDTQYFGPGTRLTVL.

The gene calls are TRBV9 and TRBJ2-2; 11 bases are shared with TRBD2. The junction had 8 bases not matched to a gene; V was cut back by 4 bases and J by 6 bases. Per the germline V gene, CDR1 is SGDLS and CDR2 is YYNGEE. This CDR3 is 16 amino acids long. The CDR3 loop reads CASSPLAGGGAGELFF. CDR3 nucleotide sequence: TGTGCCAGCAGCCCTCTAGCGGGAGGAGGGGCCGGGGAGCTGTTTTTT. Together with reference TRBV9 and TRBJ2-2, the CDR3 gives the full variable domain: DSGVTQTPKHLITATGQRVTLRCSPRSGDLSVYWYQQSLDQGLQFLIQYYNGEERAKGNILERFSAQQFPDLHSELNLSSLELGDSALYFCASSPLAGGGAGELFFGEGSRLTVL.

This clone occurred a few times. V usage is TRBV7-9 and J usage is TRBJ2-7, with D maybe TRBD1 (5 bases). The CDR3 totals 14 residues. The V gene lost 2 bases and the J gene lost 2 bases, with 10 bases spanning the gap. Germline values: CDR1 SEHNR, CDR2 FQNEAQ (reference sequence). The CDR3 reads CASSLTQDTYEQYF. The CDR3 bases are TGTGCCAGCAGCTTAACCCAGGACACCTACGAGCAGTACTTC.

The chain couples TRBV18 to TRBJ2-1, with TRBD2 identical over 7 bases. This CDR3 contains 16 residues. V gave up 4 bases and J gave up 0 bases; unmatched junction bases: 6. CDR1 and CDR2 (germline): KGHSH, LQKENI. The CDR3 is CASSRGTIISYNEQFF. CDR3 DNA: TGTGCCAGCTCACGTGGGACTATCATCTCCTACAATGAGCAGTTCTTC.

The chain has TRBV27 and TRBJ2-2; D is possibly TRBD1 or TRBD2 (6 bases each). The CDR3 is 17 residues long. CDR1 is MNHEY and CDR2 is SMNVEV in the germline V gene (reference sequence). The V end lost 2 bases, the J end lost 4 bases, and 17 bases lay between the germline ends. CDR3 coding DNA: TGTGCCAGCAGTTTAGTGGGGGGCCCGGGTGGCACCGGGGAGCTGTTTTTT. This translates into CASSLVGGPGGTGELFF.

About this clone itself: Other DNA sequences from this sample encode an identical CDR3 as well. The CDR3 loop is CSAGTVYEQYF. As DNA, the CDR3 is TGCAGCGCCGGGACAGTTTACGAGCAGTACTTC. The chain joins TRBV29-1 to TRBJ2-7, with 7 bases lining up with TRBD1. The CDR3 has 11 amino acids. The V gene's germline CDR1 is SQVTM and CDR2 ANQGSEA. With V trimmed by 7 bases and J by 4 bases, 4 bases remained unmatched.

This clone has more than one count but fewer than ten. The V gene is TRBV5-1, the J gene TRBJ1-2; unclear D gene. V lost 0 bases to trimming and J lost 6 bases, with 9 bases between them. Germline V gene lookup returns CDR1 SGHRS and CDR2 YFSETQ. The CDR3 loop spans 13 amino acids. The DNA of the CDR3 is TGCGCCAGCAGCTTGGGACACGGGAATGGCTACACCTTC. Residues: CASSLGHGNGYTF.

V usage is TRBV28 and J usage is TRBJ2-1; tentative D call: TRBD1 (6 bases). The CDR3 has 15 amino acids. The germline V gene encodes CDR1 MDHEN and CDR2 SYDVKM. V was pared by 8 bases and J by 4 bases, with 18 bases between. The CDR3: CASPLPGQPYNEQFF. CDR3 DNA sequence: TGTGCCAGCCCACTACCGGGACAACCTTACAATGAGCAGTTCTTC.

The J gene is TRBJ2-3, the V gene TRBV5-1; D uncertain. CDR3 size: 14 residues. The germline gives CDR1 SGHRS, CDR2 YFSETQ. Trimming removed 4 bases from V and 5 bases from J, with 14 bases in between. In DNA, the CDR3 is TGCGCCAGCAGCCCCGTTCAGGTTCGAGATACGCAGTATTTT. This gives the protein CASSPVQVRDTQYF. The entire variable domain, with the rest obtained from reference TRBV5-1 and TRBJ2-3, is as follows: KAGVTQTPRYLIKTRGQQVTLSCSPISGHRSVSWYQQTPGQGLQFLFEYFSETQRNKGNFPGRFSGRQFSNSRSEMNVSTLELGDSALYLCASSPVQVRDTQYFGPGTRLTVL.

This sequence joins TRBV6-6 and TRBJ2-3, with a tentative D call TRBD1 (6 bases). CDR3 length: 15 residues. V lost 0 bases, J lost 8 bases, and 15 bases lay in between. Per the germline V gene, CDR1 is MNHNY and CDR2 is SVGAGI (reference sequence). The CDR3 DNA is TGTGCCAGCAGTTACTCGATTGGGGGCACGGGTACGCAGTATTTT. Encoded protein: CASSYSIGGTGTQYF.

With regard to this clone: Given the absence of the conserved phenylalanine or tryptophan at the CDR3 end, a read error is likely. Because the CDR3's place on the DNA is in doubt, the DNA is left out and the CDR3 is given as listed by TCRdb. This chain uses TRBV21-1 with TRBJ1-1. TRBV21-1 is a pseudogene segment. A total of 9 residues make up the CDR3, ends included. CDR3 sequence reads: CASSKERWD.

The genes are TRBV7-3 and TRBJ1-1; D possibly corresponds to TRBD1 (5 bases). The CDR3 runs 14 residues. CDR1 is SGHTA, CDR2 FQGTGA, per germline. The V and J ends lost 5 bases and 1 base respectively, with 11 bases between them. CDR3 DNA: TGTGCCAGCAGCAAGGGACTTACGAACACTGAAGCTTTCTTT. Amino acids: CASSKGLTNTEAFF.

This sequence joins TRBV2 and TRBJ1-6, with D tentatively TRBD1 (6 bases). Germline-derived CDR1 and CDR2 are SNHLY and FYNNEI. The V gene lost 11 bases and the J gene lost 2 bases, with 13 bases spanning the gap. The CDR3 has 14 residues. CDR3 nucleotide sequence: TGTGCCGGTCAGGACAGAGCCTATAATTCACCCCTCCACTTT. This translates into CAGQDRAYNSPLHF.

The chain recombines TRBV7-9 with TRBJ2-3; 8 bases are shared with TRBD2. Germline loops: CDR1 SEHNR, CDR2 FQNEAQ (reference sequence). The CDR3 spans 15 residues. The ends lost 6 bases at V and 6 bases at J; junction bases unmatched: 11. CDR3 in DNA: TGTGCCAGCAGTTATAGCGGGATATATTCGGATACGCAGTATTTT. It specifies CASSYSGIYSDTQYF.

The chain combines TRBV10-3 with TRBJ2-7, with D maybe TRBD1 (6 bases). Germline CDR1 is ENHRY and CDR2 is SYGVKD. The V gene lost 6 bases and the J gene lost 1 base, with 10 bases spanning the gap. The CDR3 sequence is 13 residues long. The CDR3 sequence: CAISRTASYEQYF. The CDR3, as DNA: TGTGCCATCAGCCGGACAGCTTCCTACGAGCAGTACTTC.

The genes are TRBV7-8 and TRBJ1-2; D remains unclear. CDR3 length: 15 residues. Looked up from germline, CDR1 is SGHVS and CDR2 is FQNEAQ. Between the trimmed V and J ends, which lost 4 bases and 4 bases, there was a span of 16 bases. The CDR3 nucleotides read TGTGCCAGCAGCTCCCAAGGACTGCCCTTCTATGGCTACACCTTC. It is translated as CASSSQGLPFYGYTF.

This clone was recorded once. The gene calls are TRBV6-4 and TRBJ2-5; 12 bases fit TRBD2. The germline V gene encodes CDR1 MRHNA and CDR2 SNTAGT. V was pared by 5 bases and J by 7 bases, with 14 bases of the junction left unmatched. The CDR3 totals 17 residues. The CDR3 bases are TGTGCCAGCAGTCCCTTCCCGACTAGCGGGGGAACTTCGACCCAGTACTTC. It specifies CASSPFPTSGGTSTQYF.

The chain recombines TRBV5-4 with TRBJ2-1; 10 nucleotides line up with TRBD1. The CDR3 sequence is 15 residues long. The germline V gene has CDR1 SGHNT and CDR2 YYREEE (reference sequence). The V and J ends lost 3 bases and 2 bases, in that order; junction bases with no gene match: 2. CDR3 sequence: CASSSDRGPYNEQFF. In nucleotides, the CDR3 is TGTGCCAGCAGCTCCGACAGGGGGCCCTACAATGAGCAGTTCTTC.